This T cell receptor beta chain was sequenced for a study of cytotoxic CD8 clonotypes in ibrutinib-treated CLL. CDR1 is GTSNPN, CDR2 SVGIG, per germline (reference sequence). This CDR3 spans 11 amino acids. V lost 2 bases to trimming and J lost 8 bases, with 9 bases between them. The method was immunoSEQ multiplex PCR; TCRdb's version includes in-frame clones alone and lacks a portion of them. Of more than 110,000 clones in the sample, 65% to 85% are singletons; the top ten hold roughly 7.6%. Sequences were derived from PBMCs, sampled after 36 months of ibrutinib treatment. The chain uses TRBV30 and TRBJ1-2; D remains unclear. This sequence originates from a human donor with chronic lymphocytic leukemia. The CDR3 reads CAWSTGRGYTF. Here the CDR3 DNA reads TGTGCCTGGAGTACCGGTCGGGGCTACACCTTC.